Shown below are 2 T cell receptor beta chains from a single sample sequenced in a study of early T cells in non-severe SARS-CoV-2 infection. Each CDR3 protein is one row after TCRdb ran MiXCR on the 5' RACE reads. The sample holds some 57,000 distinct CDR3 sequences; roughly 5.9% are singletons and the top ten take almost 7%. Sequenced material: whole blood. The receptor source for this set is an adult who was a healthcare worker with PCR-confirmed SARS-CoV-2 infection or an uninfected control (not recorded which).

This clonotype was observed many times. This chain uses TRBV18 with TRBJ1-3, with D perhaps TRBD1 (5 bases). Trimming stripped 8 bases from V and 0 bases from J, with 14 bases between. This CDR3 is 15 amino acids long. CDR1 is KGHSH and CDR2 is LQKENI in the germline V gene. The CDR3 sequence: CASLGDVFSGNTIYF. The CDR3 DNA reads TGTGCCAGCCTCGGGGACGTATTCTCTGGAAACACCATATATTTT.

The V gene is TRBV7-2, the J gene TRBJ2-7; D unclear. CDR1 SGHTA and CDR2 FQGNSA come from the germline V gene. V dropped 5 bases and J dropped 3 bases, with 8 bases sitting between them. There are 12 residues in the CDR3. The CDR3 here is CASSPESYEQYF. Written as DNA, the CDR3 is TGTGCCAGCAGCCCGGAGAGCTACGAGCAGTACTTC.